This T cell receptor beta chain came from a study of T cell responses to AZD1222 COVID-19 vaccine. Produced via immunoSEQ multiplex PCR; TCRdb's table is partial and in-frame only. The sample lists about 110,000 clones, approximately 88% occurring once. Germline trimming cut 5 bases from V and 3 bases from J; bases unmatched to any gene: 11. The CDR3 loop spans 15 amino acids. In germline, CDR1 is SGHDT, CDR2 YYEEEE. The receptor was isolated from an adult in good health. The material sequenced was peripheral blood, taken on day 0 of AZD1222 vaccination. V and J are TRBV5-6 and TRBJ2-7; 7 bases align to TRBD1. CDR3 sequence (DNA): TGTGCCAGCAGACCGGGGACAGAAGTGGTCTACGAGCAGTACTTC. This encodes CASRPGTEVVYEQYF. The full variable domain, its missing parts supplied by reference TRBV5-6 and TRBJ2-7, is DAGVTQSPTHLIKTRGQQVTLRCSPKSGHDTVSWYQQALGQGPQFIFQYYEEEERQRGNFPDRFSGHQFPNYSSELNVNALLLGDSALYLCASRPGTEVVYEQYFGPGTRLTVT.